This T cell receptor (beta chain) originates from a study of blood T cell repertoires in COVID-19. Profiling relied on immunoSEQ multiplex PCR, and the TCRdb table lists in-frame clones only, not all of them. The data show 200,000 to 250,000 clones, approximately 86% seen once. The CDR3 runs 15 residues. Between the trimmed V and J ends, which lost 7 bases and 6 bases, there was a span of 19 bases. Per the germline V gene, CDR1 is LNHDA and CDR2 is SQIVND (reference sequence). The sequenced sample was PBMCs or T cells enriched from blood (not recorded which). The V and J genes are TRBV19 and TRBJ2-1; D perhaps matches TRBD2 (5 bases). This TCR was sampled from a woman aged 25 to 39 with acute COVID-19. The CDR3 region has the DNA TGTGCCAGTACCTCCGGGGTAACTACTACCAATGAGCAGTTCTTC. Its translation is CASTSGVTTTNEQFF.